This T cell receptor beta chain comes out of a study of blood T cells in healthy people across ages. Study-wide results and caveats: Age brought a roughly linear fall in TCR beta diversity measured per million T cells.

Regarding this clonotype: Its target is unknown.

CDR1 is DFQATT and CDR2 is SNEGSKA in the germline V gene (reference sequence). CDR3 length equals 15 residues. V shed 2 bases and J 6 bases; nucleotides not matched to a gene: 4. With a J-beta primer mix and a sample-barcoded 5' primer, a second PCR ran 7 to 11 cycles. TCRdb re-called the 5' RACE reads with MiXCR, one entry per CDR3 protein. Altogether 780,000 or so distinct CDR3 sequences are present, about 53% being singletons, with the ten largest covering 40% to 50%. The specimen sequenced was blood. The source is a man at least 80 years old in good health. V usage is TRBV20-1 and J usage is TRBJ2-1, with TRBD2 identical over 13 bases. The CDR3: CSARSGTSGTNEQFF. CDR3 coding DNA: TGCAGTGCTAGAAGTGGGACTAGCGGGACCAATGAGCAGTTCTTC.